This T cell receptor beta chain originates from a study of CD8 T cells in ankylosing spondylitis. General study points: In the blood and synovial fluid of reactive arthritis, some motif variants had been previously reported. A TCR beta motif of about 8 highly homologous variants seemed to mark ankylosing spondylitis blood. From matched ankylosing spondylitis synovial fluid, disease-linked clones were reportedly recovered at significantly enriched levels.

TCR beta libraries were made by quantitative 5'-RACE with molecular barcodes. Each CDR3 protein is one row after TCRdb ran MiXCR on the 5' RACE reads. In the table there are about 450,000 distinct CDR3 sequences, roughly a quarter of which are singletons. V lost 1 base and J 5 bases, leaving 11 bases between the germline ends. CDR3 size: 13 residues. Per the germline V gene, CDR1 is SQVTM and CDR2 is ANQGSEA. Worth noting for this clonotype: Antigen: not known.

The specimen sequenced was blood, either unsorted or a sorted T cell fraction (not recorded which). V gene TRBV29-1 combines with J gene TRBJ1-1; D gene ambiguous. This receptor was obtained from a male donor with ankylosing spondylitis. CDR3 nucleotides: TGCAGCGTTGAAGGGCTCTATAAAACTGAAGCTTTCTTT. This translates into CSVEGLYKTEAFF.